The T cell receptor (beta chain) under discussion was sequenced for a study of OX40 agonist ivuxolimab in advanced cancers. Study summary: Having had anti-PD-1, anti-PD-L1 or anti-CTLA-4 therapy before was allowed, and about 40% had some.

Sampling times: baseline, cycle 4 day 1, cycle 7 day 1. Details on this clone: Its cognate antigen is unknown.

This CDR3 contains 16 residues. V dropped 5 bases and J dropped 0 bases, with 14 bases sitting between them. Germline assignment: CDR1 SNHLY and CDR2 FYNNEI. Study-level points and caveats: With doses of 0.1 to 3.0 mg/kg, CD4+ and CD8+ blood T cells had undergone clonal expansion by week 6.

Profiled with immunoSEQ multiplex PCR; TCRdb holds only in-frame clones, not every one. This repertoire shows 30,000 to 35,000 clones, about four fifths found once; its top ten account for less than 25%. Material: CD4+ or CD8+ T cells sorted from blood, obtained in a trial of the OX40 agonist ivuxolimab. The clonotype was recovered from an adult with an advanced solid tumor such as melanoma, head and neck, liver or kidney cancer. The V and J genes are TRBV2 and TRBJ1-3; weak D call: TRBD1 (5 bases). In DNA, the CDR3 is TGTGCCAGCAGTTCAGATGGGGGGACCTCTGGAAACACCATATATTTT. Protein sequence: CASSSDGGTSGNTIYF.